This TCR beta chain was documented in a study of CD8 T cells in ankylosing spondylitis. Regarding the study as a whole: Roughly eight highly homologous variants made up a TCR beta motif that seemed to typify ankylosing spondylitis blood. The authors found the disease-linked clones to be CD8+ and relatively rare in peripheral blood.

As concerns this clonotype: The antigen is undetermined.

Libraries for TCR beta were made by quantitative 5'-RACE with molecular barcodes. TCRdb passed the 5' RACE reads through MiXCR, listing each CDR3 protein once. The sample includes 150,000 to 200,000 distinct CDR3 sequences, over 10% of them seen just once. The sample was blood, either unsorted or a sorted T cell fraction (not recorded which). This clonotype was sampled from a male donor with ankylosing spondylitis or in good health (not recorded which).

The chain's CDR3 is CAWGLWGGGELFF. CDR3 DNA sequence: TGTGCCTGGGGCCTATGGGGTGGCGGGGAGCTGTTTTTT. This chain connects TRBV30 to TRBJ2-2; no firm D call. Germline loops: CDR1 GTSNPN, CDR2 SVGIG (reference sequence). The CDR3 length is 13 residues. The V end lost 5 bases, the J end lost 7 bases, and 14 bases lay between the germline ends. Drawing the rest from reference TRBV30 and TRBJ2-2, the complete variable domain is SQTIHQWPATLVQPVGSPLSLECTVEGTSNPNLYWYRQAAGRGLQLLFYSVGIGQISSEVPQNLSASRPQDRQFILSSKKLLLSDSGFYLCAWGLWGGGELFFGEGSRLTVL.